These 16 T cell receptor beta chains share one sample of origin, sequenced in a study of vaccination and CD4 T cells after COVID-19. Treatment noted: approximately nine-day PBMC culture with coronavirus spike peptide pools or control peptides (ViraFEST assay). Cultured CD4+ T cells had their DNA profiled by the Oncomine TCR Beta short-read assay. From the PCR reads, TCRdb called clonotypes with MiXCR, one entry per CDR3 protein. Of tens of thousands of distinct CDR3 sequences listed, 60% to 75% are singletons. These receptors' antigens are unknown. Sequencing was carried out using CD4+ T cells from blood, cultured in vitro. The receptors stem from a human donor who had recovered from COVID-19.

This clonotype has more than one count but fewer than ten. The J gene is TRBJ2-7, the V gene TRBV6-2 or TRBV6-3, with D perhaps given as TRBD1 or TRBD2 (5 bases each). This CDR3 is 14 amino acids long. Germline V gene lookup returns CDR1 MNHEY and CDR2 SVGEGT. Trimming took 6 bases from V and 2 from J, leaving 14 bases between them. CDR3 sequence: CASRIGTRTYEQYF. The CDR3 DNA sequence: TGTGCCAGCAGAATCGGGACGCGAACCTACGAGCAGTACTTC.

This clonotype came up once. The rearrangement uses TRBV11-2 and TRBJ2-1, with 14 bases identical to TRBD2. CDR1 and CDR2 (germline): SGHAT, FQNNGV. The CDR3 loop spans 16 amino acids. J gave up 6 bases and V 6 bases, and 7 bases lay outside the gene matches. This chain's CDR3 is CASRATSGRVGNEQFF. DNA for the CDR3: TGTGCCAGCAGAGCGACTAGCGGGAGGGTGGGCAATGAGCAGTTCTTC.

V gene TRBV7-9 combines with J gene TRBJ1-1; D unclear. The CDR3 extends over 15 amino acids. Germline CDR1 SEHNR, CDR2 FQNEAQ (reference sequence). V shed 5 bases and J shed 0 bases, with 13 bases lying between them. DNA of the CDR3: TGTGCCAGCAGCAAGCGTGACGGGATGAACACTGAAGCTTTCTTT. Its translation: CASSKRDGMNTEAFF.

The chain joins TRBV7-8 to TRBJ2-7; D is unclear. Germline CDR1 SGHVS, CDR2 FQNEAQ. This CDR3 region has 11 residues. Between the trimmed V and J ends, which lost 5 bases and 7 bases, there was a span of 9 bases. The CDR3 loop reads CASSQRREQYF. DNA of the CDR3: TGTGCCAGCAGCCAGCGTCGTGAGCAGTACTTC.

The chain is built from TRBV6-2 or TRBV6-3 and TRBJ2-2; weak D call: TRBD2 (6 bases). The CDR3 has 15 amino acids. Germline V gene sequence: CDR1 MNHEY, CDR2 SVGEGT. The V gene lost 6 bases and the J gene lost 1 base, with 12 bases spanning the gap. CDR3 in amino acids: CASSPLGGNTGELFF. In DNA, the CDR3 is TGTGCCAGCAGCCCCCTGGGGGGGAACACCGGGGAGCTGTTTTTT.

This sequence joins TRBV19 and TRBJ1-2; TRBD1 aligns across 7 bases. Germline V lookup: CDR1 LNHDA, CDR2 SQIVND (reference sequence). Trimming took 3 bases from V and 4 from J; bases not matched to a gene: 5. The CDR3 sequence is 14 residues long. CDR3 DNA: TGTGCCAGTAGTATTCACAGGGGAGGCTATGGCTACACCTTC. The encoded protein is CASSIHRGGYGYTF.

The chain combines TRBV6-2 or TRBV6-3 with TRBJ1-5, with D perhaps TRBD1 (6 bases). V was cut by 5 bases and J by 1 base, with 9 bases left in between. Germline V gives CDR1 MNHEY, CDR2 SVGEGT. CDR3 length: 14 amino acids. CDR3 nucleotides: TGTGCCAGCAGTGGGGGCGGCAGCAATCAGCCCCAGCATTTT. It codes for CASSGGGSNQPQHF.

The chain has TRBV28 and TRBJ1-5; possibly TRBD1 for D (6 bases). The CDR3 is made up of 16 amino acids. Germline loops: CDR1 MDHEN, CDR2 SYDVKM. Deletions cut 7 bases from V and 1 base from J, with 17 bases between. The chain's CDR3 is CASTSTGRASNQPQHF. The CDR3 DNA reads as TGTGCCAGCACGTCCACAGGGAGGGCAAGCAATCAGCCCCAGCATTTT.

V and J are TRBV19 and TRBJ2-5, with D perhaps matching TRBD1 (6 bases). This CDR3 contains 12 residues. Trimming took off 9 bases at V and 6 bases at J, with 14 bases between the two ends. Looked up from germline, CDR1 is LNHDA and CDR2 is SQIVND (reference sequence). Here the CDR3 DNA reads TGTGCCAGCGGGTGGACAGCGAAGACCCAGTACTTC. It translates to CASGWTAKTQYF. Drawing the rest from reference TRBV19 and TRBJ2-5, the complete variable domain is DGGITQSPKYLFRKEGQNVTLSCEQNLNHDAMYWYRQDPGQGLRLIYYSQIVNDFQKGDIAEGYSVSREKKESFPLTVTSAQKNPTAFYLCASGWTAKTQYFGPGTRLLVL.

The V call is TRBV28, the J call TRBJ2-5; D is unclear. CDR1 and CDR2 from the germline V gene are MDHEN and SYDVKM. V dropped 5 bases and J dropped 5 bases, with 9 bases sitting between them. The CDR3 covers 12 residues. The CDR3 nucleotides read TGTGCCAGCAGTCCGATCTGGGAGACCCAGTACTTC. This gives the protein CASSPIWETQYF.

This clonotype has only one observation. This chain joins TRBV5-1 and TRBJ2-7, with D hard to call. Between the trimmed V and J ends, which lost 1 base and 4 bases, there was a span of 6 bases. The CDR3 is 12 residues long. Per the germline V gene, CDR1 is SGHRS and CDR2 is YFSETQ. The CDR3 sequence is CASSLNRYEQYF. In DNA, the CDR3 is TGCGCCAGCAGCTTGAACAGATACGAGCAGTACTTC. Combining the CDR3 with reference TRBV5-1 and TRBJ2-7 gives the whole variable domain KAGVTQTPRYLIKTRGQQVTLSCSPISGHRSVSWYQQTPGQGLQFLFEYFSETQRNKGNFPGRFSGRQFSNSRSEMNVSTLELGDSALYLCASSLNRYEQYFGPGTRLTVT.

The rearrangement joins TRBV6-5 to TRBJ1-5; D perhaps matches TRBD1 (5 bases). CDR1 and CDR2 (germline): MNHEY, SVGAGI. The CDR3 has 15 residues. Between the trimmed V and J ends, which lost 0 bases and 4 bases, there was a span of 10 bases. CDR3 nucleotide sequence: TGTGCCAGCAGTTACTCGAGACAGATAAATCAGCCCCAGCATTTT. Protein sequence: CASSYSRQINQPQHF.

The chain joins TRBV7-2 to TRBJ1-4; D remains ambiguous. Deletions cut 3 bases from V and 1 base from J, with 9 bases between. Per germline, CDR1 SGHTA and CDR2 FQGNSA. CDR3 size: 15 residues. As DNA, the CDR3 is TGTGCCAGCAGCTTGGCGGCAGAAACTAATGAAAAACTGTTTTTT. This sequence encodes CASSLAAETNEKLFF. The entire variable domain, with the rest obtained from reference TRBV7-2 and TRBJ1-4, is as follows: GAGVSQSPSNKVTEKGKDVELRCDPISGHTALYWYRQSLGQGLEFLIYFQGNSAPDKSGLPSDRFSAERTGGSVSTLTIQRTQQEDSAVYLCASSLAAETNEKLFFGSGTQLSVL.

The genes are TRBV20-1 and TRBJ1-3; D gene ambiguous. The CDR3 runs 15 residues. V dropped 6 bases and J dropped 4 bases, with 19 bases sitting between them. The germline CDR1 and CDR2 sequences are DFQATT and SNEGSKA (reference sequence). As DNA, the CDR3 is TGCAGTGCAACCATCATCGGGGTGTTAGGAAACACCATATATTTT. Encoded protein: CSATIIGVLGNTIYF.

This chain connects TRBV6-1 to TRBJ2-7; 11 bases match TRBD1. V shed 6 bases and J 6 bases; nucleotides not matched to a gene: 7. The CDR3 has 14 residues. CDR1 and CDR2 (germline): MNHNS, SASEGT. The CDR3 nucleotides are TGTGCCAGCAGATCTTGGGGACAGGGGGTCGAGCAGTACTTC. Protein product: CASRSWGQGVEQYF.

The chain links TRBV6-5 to TRBJ1-5; the D gene is possibly TRBD1 (6 bases). Trimming shortened V by 0 bases and J by 5 bases, and 17 bases separated the two germline ends. The CDR3 runs 17 residues. Germline CDR1 MNHEY, CDR2 SVGAGI. DNA of the CDR3: TGTGCCAGCAGTTACTCGCGGACAGCGATTGGATATCAGCCCCAGCATTTT. This translates into CASSYSRTAIGYQPQHF.